This TCR beta chain was sequenced for a study of T cells in tuberculosis. Points from the study as a whole: Smaller distances to GMM-specific TCRs suggested their expansion in active tuberculosis.

Time point noted: new active TB diagnosis, blood taken before or within 7 days of starting treatment. This CDR3 spans 15 amino acids. CDR1 GTSNPN and CDR2 SVGIG come from the germline V gene (reference sequence). V lost 2 bases, J lost 7 bases, and 17 bases lay in between. Turning to this clone: Its antigen remains unknown.

TCRdb keeps only in-frame clones here, not all; method: immunoSEQ multiplex PCR. The sample yields tens of thousands of clones, over 75% seen once. This chain connects TRBV30 to TRBJ1-4, with a weak D call TRBD1 (5 bases). This clonotype was sampled from an adult with tuberculosis. The specimen was PBMCs, collected at tuberculosis diagnosis. The CDR3 DNA reads as TGTGCCTGGAGTCTCCAGGGAATAATAGGTGAAAAACTGTTTTTT. Residues: CAWSLQGIIGEKLFF.